The following is a TCR beta chain sequence with its context. The data derive from a study of OX40 agonist ivuxolimab in advanced cancers. Measured with immunoSEQ multiplex PCR; TCRdb has only the in-frame clones, and not every one. The sample yields around 140,000 clones, roughly nine tenths seen once. This receptor was identified in an adult with an advanced solid tumor such as melanoma, head and neck, liver or kidney cancer. Sequenced material: CD4+ or CD8+ T cells sorted from blood, taken in a trial of the OX40 agonist ivuxolimab.

In nucleotides, the CDR3 is TGTGCCAGCAGCGTAGGTGGTAGCGGATCCTACAATGAGCAGTTCTTC. Amino acid sequence: CASSVGGSGSYNEQFF. The chain combines TRBV9 with TRBJ2-1, with D possibly matching TRBD2 (6 bases). The ends were cut back, 0 bases at V and 1 base at J, with 11 bases in the middle. CDR1 is SGDLS, CDR2 YYNGEE, per germline. The CDR3 is made up of 16 amino acids.